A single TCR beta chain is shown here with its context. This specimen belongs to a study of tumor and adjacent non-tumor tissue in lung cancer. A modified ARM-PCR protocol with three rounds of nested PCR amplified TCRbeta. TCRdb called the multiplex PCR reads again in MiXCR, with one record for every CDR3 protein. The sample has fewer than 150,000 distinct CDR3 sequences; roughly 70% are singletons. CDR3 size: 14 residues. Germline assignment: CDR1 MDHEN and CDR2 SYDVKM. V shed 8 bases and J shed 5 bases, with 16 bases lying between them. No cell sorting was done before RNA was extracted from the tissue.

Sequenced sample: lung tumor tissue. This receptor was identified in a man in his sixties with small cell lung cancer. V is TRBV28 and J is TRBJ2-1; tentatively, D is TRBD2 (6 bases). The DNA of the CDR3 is TGTGCCAGCTTAAGGGTGGGAGGCGACAATGAGCAGTTCTTC. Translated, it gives CASLRVGGDNEQFF.